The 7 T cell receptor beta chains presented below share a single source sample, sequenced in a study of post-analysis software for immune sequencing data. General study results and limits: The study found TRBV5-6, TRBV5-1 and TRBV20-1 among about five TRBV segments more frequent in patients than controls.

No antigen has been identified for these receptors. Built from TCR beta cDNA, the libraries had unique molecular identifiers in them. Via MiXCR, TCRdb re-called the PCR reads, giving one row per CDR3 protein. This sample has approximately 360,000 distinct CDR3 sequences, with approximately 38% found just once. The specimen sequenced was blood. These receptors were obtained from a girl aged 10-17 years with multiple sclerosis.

In DNA form, the CDR3 reads TGCGCCAGCAGGACTGGGAACACTGAAGCTTTCTTT. It yields the protein CASRTGNTEAFF. V and J are TRBV5-1 and TRBJ1-1; D is undetermined. With 5 bases removed from V and 1 base from J, the gap between germline ends came to 6 bases. Looked up from germline, CDR1 is SGHRS and CDR2 is YFSETQ. The CDR3 has 12 residues.

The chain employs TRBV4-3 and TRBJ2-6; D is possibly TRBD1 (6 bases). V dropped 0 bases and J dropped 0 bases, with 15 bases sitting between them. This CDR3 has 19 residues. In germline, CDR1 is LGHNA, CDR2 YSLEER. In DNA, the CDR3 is TGCGCCAGCAGCCAAGATCCACAGGGAGCGAACTCTGGGGCCAACGTCCTGACTTTC. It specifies CASSQDPQGANSGANVLTF.

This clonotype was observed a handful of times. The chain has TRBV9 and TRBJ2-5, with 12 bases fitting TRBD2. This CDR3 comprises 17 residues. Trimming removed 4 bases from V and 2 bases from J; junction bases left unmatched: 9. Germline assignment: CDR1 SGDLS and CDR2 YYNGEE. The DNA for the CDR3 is TGTGCCAGCAGCTCCCGAGGACTAGCGGGGAGGCAAGAGACCCAGTACTTC. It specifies CASSSRGLAGRQETQYF.

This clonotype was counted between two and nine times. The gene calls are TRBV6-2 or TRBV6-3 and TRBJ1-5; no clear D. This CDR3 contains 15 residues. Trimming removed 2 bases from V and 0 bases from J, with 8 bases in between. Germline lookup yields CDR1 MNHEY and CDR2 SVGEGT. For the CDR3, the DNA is TGTGCCAGCAGTTACGAGGGCGCTAGCAATCAGCCCCAGCATTTT. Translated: CASSYEGASNQPQHF.

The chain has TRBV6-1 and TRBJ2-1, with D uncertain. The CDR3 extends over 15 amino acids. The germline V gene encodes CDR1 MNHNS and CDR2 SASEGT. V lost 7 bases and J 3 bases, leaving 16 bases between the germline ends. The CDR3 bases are TGTGCCAGCACTCTGAGAGGACCGCTCTACAATGAGCAGTTCTTC. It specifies CASTLRGPLYNEQFF.

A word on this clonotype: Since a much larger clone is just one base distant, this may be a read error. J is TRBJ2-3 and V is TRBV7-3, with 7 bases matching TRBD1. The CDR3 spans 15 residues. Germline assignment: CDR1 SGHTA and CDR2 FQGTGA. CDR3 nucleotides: TGTGCCGGCAGCTTACAGGGGCCGTTAACAGATACGCAGTATTTT. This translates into CAGSLQGPLTDTQYF.

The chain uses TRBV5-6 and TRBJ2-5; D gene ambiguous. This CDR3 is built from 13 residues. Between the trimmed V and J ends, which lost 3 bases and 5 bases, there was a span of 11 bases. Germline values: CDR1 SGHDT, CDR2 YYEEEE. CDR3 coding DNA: TGTGCCAGCAGCTACACTGCACGGGAGACCCAGTACTTC. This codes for CASSYTARETQYF.